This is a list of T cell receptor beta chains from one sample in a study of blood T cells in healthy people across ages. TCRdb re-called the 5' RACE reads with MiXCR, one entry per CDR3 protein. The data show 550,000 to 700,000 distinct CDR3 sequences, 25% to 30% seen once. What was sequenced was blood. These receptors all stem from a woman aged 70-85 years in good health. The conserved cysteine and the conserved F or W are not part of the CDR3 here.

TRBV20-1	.	SAEFAGGTYEQY
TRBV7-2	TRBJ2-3	ASSLDRQGRTDTQY
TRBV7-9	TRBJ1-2	ASSSETGGFGYT
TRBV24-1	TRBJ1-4	AASVSGIGEEKLF
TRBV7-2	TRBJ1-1	ASSLVSYGRENTEAF
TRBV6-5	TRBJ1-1	ASRPGGPMNTEAF
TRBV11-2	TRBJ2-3	ASSLISSMADTQY
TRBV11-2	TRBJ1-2	ASGSGTGFYGYT
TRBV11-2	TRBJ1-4	VSSLSPWRENEKLF
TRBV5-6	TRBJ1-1	ASSWGGVQGTEAF
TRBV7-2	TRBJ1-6	ASSRGSWSYNSPLH
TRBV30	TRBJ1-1	AWSQFSRTTAF
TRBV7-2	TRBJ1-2	ASSLIMAGYT
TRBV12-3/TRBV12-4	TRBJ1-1	ASSLYEEAF
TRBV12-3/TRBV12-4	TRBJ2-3	ASSRQITDTQY
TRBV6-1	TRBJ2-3	ASSQWGSDTQY
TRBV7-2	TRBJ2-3	PSSRDGTATDTQY
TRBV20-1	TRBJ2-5	SARRQEGAQETQY
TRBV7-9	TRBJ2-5	ASSRPGLVGQETQY
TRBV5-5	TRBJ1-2	ASSLTDDYGYT
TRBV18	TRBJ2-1	ASSPGGVINEQF
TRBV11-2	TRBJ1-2	ASSSHRDSDIHGYT
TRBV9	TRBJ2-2	ASSGPAPGELF
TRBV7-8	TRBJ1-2	ASSLETGGYGYT
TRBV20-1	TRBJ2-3	SARPSLAGTDTQY
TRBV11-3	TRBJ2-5	ASSQGGPKETQY
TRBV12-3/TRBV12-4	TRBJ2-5	ASSLRAQGGETQY
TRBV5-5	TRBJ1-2	ASSLQTGRQIYGYT